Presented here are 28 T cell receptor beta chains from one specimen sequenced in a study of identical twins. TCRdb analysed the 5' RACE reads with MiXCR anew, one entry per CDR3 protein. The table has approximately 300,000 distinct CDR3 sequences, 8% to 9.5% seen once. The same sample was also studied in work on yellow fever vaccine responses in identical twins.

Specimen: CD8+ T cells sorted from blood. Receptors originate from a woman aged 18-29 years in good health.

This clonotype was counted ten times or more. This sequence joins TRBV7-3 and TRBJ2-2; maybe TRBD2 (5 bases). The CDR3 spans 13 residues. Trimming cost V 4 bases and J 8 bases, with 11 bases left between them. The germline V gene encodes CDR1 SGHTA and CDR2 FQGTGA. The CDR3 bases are TGTGCCAGCAGCTCATCAGCGGAGGGGGAGCTGTTTTTT. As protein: CASSSSAEGELFF. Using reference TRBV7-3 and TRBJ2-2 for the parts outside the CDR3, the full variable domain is GAGVSQTPSNKVTEKGKYVELRCDPISGHTALYWYRQSLGQGPEFLIYFQGTGAADDSGLPNDRFFAVRPEGSVSTLKIQRTERGDSAVYLCASSSSAEGELFFGEGSRLTVL.

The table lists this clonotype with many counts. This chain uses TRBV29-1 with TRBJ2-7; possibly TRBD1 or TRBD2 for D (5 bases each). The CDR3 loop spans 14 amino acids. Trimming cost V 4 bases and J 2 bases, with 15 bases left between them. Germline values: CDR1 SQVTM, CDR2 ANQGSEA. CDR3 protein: CSVATIGDPYEQYF. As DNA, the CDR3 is TGCAGCGTTGCCACGATTGGGGACCCCTACGAGCAGTACTTC.

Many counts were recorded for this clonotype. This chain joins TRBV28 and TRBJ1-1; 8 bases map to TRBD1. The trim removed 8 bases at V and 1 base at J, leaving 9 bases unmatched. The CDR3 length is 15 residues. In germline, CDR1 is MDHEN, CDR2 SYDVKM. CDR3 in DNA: TGTGCCAGCTCCATTTTGACAGGGGAGAACACTGAAGCTTTCTTT. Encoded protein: CASSILTGENTEAFF.

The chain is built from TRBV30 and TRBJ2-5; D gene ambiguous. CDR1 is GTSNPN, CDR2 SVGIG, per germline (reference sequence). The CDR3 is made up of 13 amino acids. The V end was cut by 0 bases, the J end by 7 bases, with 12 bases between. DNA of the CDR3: TGTGCCTGGAGTGTACCCAGCGTCTGGACCCAGTACTTC. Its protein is CAWSVPSVWTQYF.

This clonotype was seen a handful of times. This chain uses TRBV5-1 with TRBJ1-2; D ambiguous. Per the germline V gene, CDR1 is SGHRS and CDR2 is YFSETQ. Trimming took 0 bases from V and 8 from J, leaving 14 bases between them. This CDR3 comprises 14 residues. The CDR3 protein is CASSLDSVPSGYTF. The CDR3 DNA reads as TGCGCCAGCAGCTTGGATTCTGTGCCCAGCGGCTACACCTTC.

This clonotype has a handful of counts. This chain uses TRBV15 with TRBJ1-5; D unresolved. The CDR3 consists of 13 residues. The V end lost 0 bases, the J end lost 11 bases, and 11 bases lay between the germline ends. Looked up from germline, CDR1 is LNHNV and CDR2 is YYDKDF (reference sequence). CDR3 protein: CATSRDWGKAQHF. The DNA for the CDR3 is TGTGCCACCAGCAGAGATTGGGGTAAAGCCCAGCATTTT.

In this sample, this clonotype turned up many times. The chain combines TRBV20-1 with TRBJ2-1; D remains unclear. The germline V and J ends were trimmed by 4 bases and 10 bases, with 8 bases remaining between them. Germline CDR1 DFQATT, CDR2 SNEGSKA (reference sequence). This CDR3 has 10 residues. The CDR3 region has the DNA TGCAGTGCTATCGTGGGCGAGCAGTTCTTC. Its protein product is CSAIVGEQFF.

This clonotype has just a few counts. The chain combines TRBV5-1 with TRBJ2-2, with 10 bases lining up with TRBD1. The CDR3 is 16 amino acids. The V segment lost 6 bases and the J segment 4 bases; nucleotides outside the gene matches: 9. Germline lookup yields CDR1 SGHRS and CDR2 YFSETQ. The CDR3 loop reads CASTTGGTGATGELFF. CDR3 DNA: TGCGCCAGCACTACCGGCGGGACAGGGGCCACCGGGGAGCTGTTTTTT. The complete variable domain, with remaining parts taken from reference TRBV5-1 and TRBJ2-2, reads KAGVTQTPRYLIKTRGQQVTLSCSPISGHRSVSWYQQTPGQGLQFLFEYFSETQRNKGNFPGRFSGRQFSNSRSEMNVSTLELGDSALYLCASTTGGTGATGELFFGEGSRLTVL.

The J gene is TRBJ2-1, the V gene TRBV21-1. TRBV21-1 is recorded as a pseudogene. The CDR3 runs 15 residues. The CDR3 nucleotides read TGTGCCAGCAGCAAAGATGAGGACGGAGACAATGAGCAGTTCTTC. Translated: CASSKDEDGDNEQFF.

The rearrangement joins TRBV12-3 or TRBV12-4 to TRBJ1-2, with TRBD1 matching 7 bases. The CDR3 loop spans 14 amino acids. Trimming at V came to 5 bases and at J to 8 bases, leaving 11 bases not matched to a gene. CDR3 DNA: TGTGCCAGCAGTGCCGGAGGGGGCGCGGTGGGCTACACCTTC. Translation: CASSAGGGAVGYTF.

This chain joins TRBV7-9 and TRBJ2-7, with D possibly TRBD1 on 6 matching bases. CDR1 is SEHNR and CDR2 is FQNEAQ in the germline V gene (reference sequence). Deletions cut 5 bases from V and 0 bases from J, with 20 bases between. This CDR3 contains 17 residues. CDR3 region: CASSGRGNREFSYEQYF. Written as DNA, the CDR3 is TGTGCCAGCAGCGGACGAGGGAACAGGGAATTCTCCTACGAGCAGTACTTC.

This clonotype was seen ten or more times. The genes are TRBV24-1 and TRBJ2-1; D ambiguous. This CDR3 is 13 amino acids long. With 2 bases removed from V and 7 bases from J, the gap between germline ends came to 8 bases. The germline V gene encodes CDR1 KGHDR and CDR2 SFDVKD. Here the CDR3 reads CATSDSTWNEQFF. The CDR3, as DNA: TGTGCCACCAGTGATTCAACATGGAATGAGCAGTTCTTC.

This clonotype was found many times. CDR3 in DNA: TGTGCCAGCAGATCCAACAGCTTTAGCTCCTACGAGCAGTACTTC. It encodes CASRSNSFSSYEQYF. This chain joins TRBV6-1 and TRBJ2-7; D remains unclear. The CDR3 length is 15 residues. The V end lost 6 bases, the J end lost 0 bases, and 15 bases lay between the germline ends. Germline loops: CDR1 MNHNS, CDR2 SASEGT.

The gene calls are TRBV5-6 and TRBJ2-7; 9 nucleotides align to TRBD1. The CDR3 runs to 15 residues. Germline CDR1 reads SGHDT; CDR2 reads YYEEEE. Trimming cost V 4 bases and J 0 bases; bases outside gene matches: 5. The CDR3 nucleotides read TGTGCCAGCAGCCGGGCGACAGGGGGCTCCTACGAGCAGTACTTC. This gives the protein CASSRATGGSYEQYF.

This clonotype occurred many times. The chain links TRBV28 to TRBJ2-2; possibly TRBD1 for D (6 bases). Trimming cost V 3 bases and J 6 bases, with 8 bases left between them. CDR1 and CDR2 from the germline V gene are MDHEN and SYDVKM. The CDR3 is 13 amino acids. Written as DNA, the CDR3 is TGTGCCAGCAGTTTCAGGGGCGCCGGGGAGCTGTTTTTT. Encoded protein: CASSFRGAGELFF.

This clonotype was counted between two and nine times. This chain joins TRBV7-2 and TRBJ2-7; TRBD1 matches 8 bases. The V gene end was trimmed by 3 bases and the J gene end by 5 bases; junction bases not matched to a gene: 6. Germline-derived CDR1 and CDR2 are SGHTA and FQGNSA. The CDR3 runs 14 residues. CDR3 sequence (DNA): TGTGCCAGCAGCTTGGGGCAGGGGGCCGACGAGCAGTACTTC. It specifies CASSLGQGADEQYF.

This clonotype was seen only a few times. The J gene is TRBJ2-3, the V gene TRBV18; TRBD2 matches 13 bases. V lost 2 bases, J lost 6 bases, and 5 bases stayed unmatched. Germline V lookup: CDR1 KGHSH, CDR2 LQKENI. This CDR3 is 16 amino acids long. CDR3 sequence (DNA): TGTGCCAGCTCACCATCACTAGCGGGAGGGCCGGATACGCAGTATTTT. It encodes CASSPSLAGGPDTQYF.

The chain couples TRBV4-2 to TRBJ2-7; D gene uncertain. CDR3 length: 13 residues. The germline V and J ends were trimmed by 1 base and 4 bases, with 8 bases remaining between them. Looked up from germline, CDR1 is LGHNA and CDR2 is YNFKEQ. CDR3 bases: TGTGCCAGCAGCCAAGGTACGAAATACGAGCAGTACTTC. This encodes CASSQGTKYEQYF.

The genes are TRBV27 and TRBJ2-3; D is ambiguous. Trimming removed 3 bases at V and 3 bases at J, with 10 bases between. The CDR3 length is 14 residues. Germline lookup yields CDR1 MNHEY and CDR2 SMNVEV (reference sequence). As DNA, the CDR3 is TGTGCCAGCAGTTTTTTTTCCGGGACAGATACGCAGTATTTT. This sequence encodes CASSFFSGTDTQYF.

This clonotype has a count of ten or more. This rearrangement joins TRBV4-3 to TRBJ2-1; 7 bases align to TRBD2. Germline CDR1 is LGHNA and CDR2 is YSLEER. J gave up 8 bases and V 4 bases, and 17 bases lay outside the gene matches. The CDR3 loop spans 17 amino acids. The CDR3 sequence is CASSPRDMREILHEQFF. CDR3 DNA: TGCGCCAGCAGCCCGAGGGATATGCGGGAGATACTCCATGAGCAGTTCTTC.

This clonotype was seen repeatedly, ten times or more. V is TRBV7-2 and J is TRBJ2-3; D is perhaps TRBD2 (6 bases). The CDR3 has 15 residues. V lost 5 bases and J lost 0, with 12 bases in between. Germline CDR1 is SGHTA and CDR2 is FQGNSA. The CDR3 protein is CASSPSGSSTDTQYF. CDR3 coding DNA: TGTGCCAGCAGCCCGAGCGGGTCTAGCACAGATACGCAGTATTTT.

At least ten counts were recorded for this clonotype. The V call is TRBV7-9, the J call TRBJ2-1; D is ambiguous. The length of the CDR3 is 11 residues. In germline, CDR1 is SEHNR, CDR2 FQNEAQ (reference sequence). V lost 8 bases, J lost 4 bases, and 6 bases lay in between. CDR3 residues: CASRAYNEQFF. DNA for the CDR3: TGTGCCAGCCGAGCTTACAATGAGCAGTTCTTC.

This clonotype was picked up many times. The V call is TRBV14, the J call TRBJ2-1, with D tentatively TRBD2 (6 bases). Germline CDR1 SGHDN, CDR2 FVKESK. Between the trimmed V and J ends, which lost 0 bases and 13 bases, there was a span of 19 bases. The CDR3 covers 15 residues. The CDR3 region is CASSQESGERTIQFF. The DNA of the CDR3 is TGTGCCAGCAGCCAAGAGAGCGGAGAGCGGACTATCCAGTTCTTC.

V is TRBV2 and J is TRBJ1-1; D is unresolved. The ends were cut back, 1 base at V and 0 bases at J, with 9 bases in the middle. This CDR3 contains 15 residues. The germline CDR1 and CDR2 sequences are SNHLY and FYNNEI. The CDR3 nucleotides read TGTGCCAGCAGTGAAGGGGGTTCCATGAACACTGAAGCTTTCTTT. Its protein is CASSEGGSMNTEAFF.

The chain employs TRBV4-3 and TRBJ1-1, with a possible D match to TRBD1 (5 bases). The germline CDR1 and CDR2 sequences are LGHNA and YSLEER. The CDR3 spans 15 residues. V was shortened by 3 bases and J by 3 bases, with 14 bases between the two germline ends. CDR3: CASSQTHGGDTEAFF. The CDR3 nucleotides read TGCGCCAGCAGCCAGACCCACGGGGGGGACACTGAAGCTTTCTTT.

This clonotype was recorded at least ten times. CDR3 protein: CASSQEWGSEQFF. Here the CDR3 DNA reads TGCGCCAGCAGCCAAGAATGGGGGAGTGAGCAGTTCTTC. The chain recombines TRBV4-1 with TRBJ2-1; D could derive from TRBD1 or TRBD2 (5 bases each). Trimming removed 0 bases at V and 9 bases at J, with 9 bases between. The germline V gene has CDR1 MGHRA and CDR2 YSYEKL. CDR3 length: 13 amino acids.

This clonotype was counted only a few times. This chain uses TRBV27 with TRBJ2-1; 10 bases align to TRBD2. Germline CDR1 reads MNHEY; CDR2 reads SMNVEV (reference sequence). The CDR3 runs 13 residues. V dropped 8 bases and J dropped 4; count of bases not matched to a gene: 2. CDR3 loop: CASQRGGYNEQFF. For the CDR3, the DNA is TGTGCCAGCCAGCGGGGGGGGTACAATGAGCAGTTCTTC.

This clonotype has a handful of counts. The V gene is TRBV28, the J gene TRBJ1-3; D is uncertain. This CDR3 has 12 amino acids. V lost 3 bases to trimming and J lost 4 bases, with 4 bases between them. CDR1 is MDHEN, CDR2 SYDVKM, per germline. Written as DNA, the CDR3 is TGTGCCAGCAGTTTCAGGGGAAACACCATATATTTT. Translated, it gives CASSFRGNTIYF.